These 27 T cell receptor beta chains share one sample of origin, sequenced in a study of T cell responses to AZD1222 COVID-19 vaccine. Clones were read by immunoSEQ multiplex PCR, and TCRdb kept only the in-frame ones, dropping some. The sample shows 150,000 or so clones, less than 95% of them seen only once. The source material was peripheral blood, sampled 28 days after the second AZD1222 dose. Every receptor here comes from an adult who received the AZD1222 COVID-19 vaccine.

The chain recombines TRBV5-4 with TRBJ2-1; D is perhaps TRBD1 or TRBD2 (6 bases each). The CDR3 runs 17 residues. The germline gives CDR1 SGHNT, CDR2 YYREEE (reference sequence). V shed 3 bases and J shed 1 base, with 17 bases lying between them. CDR3 amino acids: CASSSGGGPYSYNEQFF. DNA for the CDR3: TGTGCCAGCAGCTCCGGAGGGGGGCCCTATTCCTACAATGAGCAGTTCTTC. Full variable domain (missing parts from reference TRBV5-4 and TRBJ2-1): ETGVTQSPTHLIKTRGQQVTLRCSSQSGHNTVSWYQQALGQGPQFIFQYYREEENGRGNFPPRFSGLQFPNYSSELNVNALELDDSALYLCASSSGGGPYSYNEQFFGPGTRLTVL.

This chain links TRBV18 with TRBJ2-1; 10 bases match TRBD2. This CDR3 has 16 amino acids. Germline CDR1 is KGHSH and CDR2 is LQKENI. Germline trimming cut 3 bases from V and 2 bases from J; bases unmatched to any gene: 4. CDR3: CASSPGSGGAYNEQFF. Here the CDR3 DNA reads TGTGCCAGCTCACCGGGGAGCGGGGGGGCCTACAATGAGCAGTTCTTC.

The V and J genes are TRBV24-1 and TRBJ2-2; the D call may be TRBD1 or TRBD2 (7 bases each). Germline CDR1 and CDR2: KGHDR and SFDVKD. Trimming took off 5 bases at V and 5 bases at J, with 14 bases between the two ends. This CDR3 comprises 15 residues. CDR3 sequence: CATSGEGAKTGELFF. The CDR3 nucleotides read TGTGCCACCAGTGGGGAGGGGGCAAAAACCGGGGAGCTGTTTTTT.

V gene TRBV4-2 combines with J gene TRBJ2-2, with TRBD2 matching over 7 bases. The CDR3 has 14 residues. CDR1 and CDR2 (germline): LGHNA, YNFKEQ. After removal of 6 bases from V and 3 bases from J, the junction contained 4 bases not matched to a gene. CDR3 loop: CASRRETHTGELFF. The CDR3 DNA follows: TGTGCCAGCAGGCGGGAGACCCACACCGGGGAGCTGTTTTTT.

This clone was counted once. The CDR3 nucleotides read TGTGCCAGCAGCACCGACATCCTCGGGCGAGAGACCCAGTACTTC. This translates into CASSTDILGRETQYF. J is TRBJ2-5 and V is TRBV9, with D unclear. Germline V lookup: CDR1 SGDLS, CDR2 YYNGEE. Trimming took 4 bases from V and 4 from J, leaving 17 bases between them. This CDR3 comprises 15 residues.

The chain is built from TRBV6-4 and TRBJ1-6; tentative D call: TRBD1 (5 bases). This CDR3 contains 15 residues. With 1 base removed from V and 7 bases from J, the gap between germline ends came to 11 bases. CDR1 and CDR2 from the germline V gene are MRHNA and SNTAGT. The CDR3 is CASSDYGTTNSPLHF. CDR3 bases: TGTGCCAGCAGTGACTACGGGACTACCAATTCACCCCTCCACTTT.

V and J are TRBV5-1 and TRBJ2-3, with D possibly matching TRBD2 (6 bases). The CDR3 is 17 amino acids. Germline V lookup: CDR1 SGHRS, CDR2 YFSETQ. Trimming took off 3 bases at V and 4 bases at J, with 21 bases between the two ends. CDR3 sequence (DNA): TGCGCCAGCAGCTACGCCGGGACTCGCTTTTCGTCAGATACGCAGTATTTT. It codes for CASSYAGTRFSSDTQYF.

The gene calls are TRBV6-1 and TRBJ1-2; 7 bases agree with TRBD1. Germline assignment: CDR1 MNHNS and CDR2 SASEGT. The trim removed 3 bases at V and 3 bases at J, leaving 4 bases unmatched. The CDR3 loop spans 14 amino acids. The DNA for the CDR3 is TGTGCCAGCAGTGACAGGGGGAGGGACTATGGCTACACCTTC. This sequence encodes CASSDRGRDYGYTF.

This chain links TRBV9 with TRBJ1-2, with 8 nucleotides matching TRBD1. J was trimmed by 6 bases and V by 4 bases; bases with no gene match: 5. Germline values: CDR1 SGDLS, CDR2 YYNGEE. The CDR3 length is 13 residues. CDR3 residues: CASSPTGADGYTF. CDR3 nucleotides: TGTGCCAGCAGCCCGACAGGGGCGGATGGCTACACCTTC.

The V gene is TRBV28, the J gene TRBJ2-7; 7 nucleotides line up with TRBD1. The CDR3 runs to 15 residues. Germline V gene data show CDR1 as MDHEN and CDR2 as SYDVKM. After removal of 6 bases from V and 3 bases from J, the junction contained 11 bases not matched to a gene. The CDR3 sequence: CASRTNRDSVYEQYF. The CDR3 DNA reads as TGTGCCAGCAGAACGAACCGGGACAGTGTCTACGAGCAGTACTTC. Full variable domain (missing parts from reference TRBV28 and TRBJ2-7): DVKVTQSSRYLVKRTGEKVFLECVQDMDHENMFWYRQDPGLGLRLIYFSYDVKMKEKGDIPEGYSVSREKKERFSLILESASTNQTSMYLCASRTNRDSVYEQYFGPGTRLTVT.

This rearrangement joins TRBV5-4 to TRBJ2-4, with 11 positions matching TRBD2. Per the germline V gene, CDR1 is SGHNT and CDR2 is YYREEE (reference sequence). J was trimmed by 4 bases and V by 1 base; bases with no gene match: 1. The CDR3 spans 15 residues. The CDR3 region is CASSLLAGGKNIQYF. Written as DNA, the CDR3 is TGTGCCAGCAGCTTGCTAGCGGGAGGTAAAAACATTCAGTACTTC.

The chain combines TRBV19 with TRBJ2-5; weak D call: TRBD2 (5 bases). CDR1 and CDR2 from the germline V gene are LNHDA and SQIVND (reference sequence). This CDR3 contains 15 residues. The germline V and J ends were trimmed by 3 bases and 2 bases, with 13 bases remaining between them. CDR3 protein: CASSIMGRRQETQYF. The CDR3 region has the DNA TGTGCCAGTAGTATCATGGGGAGACGTCAAGAGACCCAGTACTTC.

The rearrangement links TRBV28 to TRBJ1-5, with unresolved D. Trimming removed 1 base from V and 7 bases from J, with 2 bases in between. The CDR3 covers 11 residues. The germline V gene encodes CDR1 MDHEN and CDR2 SYDVKM. Here the CDR3 reads CASSLYQPQHF. CDR3 DNA sequence: TGTGCCAGCAGTTTATACCAGCCCCAGCATTTT.

This clone was detected only once. The chain uses TRBV12-5 and TRBJ1-2, with 8 bases matching TRBD1. Trimming at V came to 4 bases and at J to 3 bases, leaving 10 bases not matched to a gene. The V gene's germline CDR1 is LGHNT and CDR2 FRNRAP. CDR3 length: 16 amino acids. CDR3 nucleotides: TGTGCTAGTGGTTCCCAAGGCCGGACAGGGTACTATGGCTACACCTTC. It codes for CASGSQGRTGYYGYTF.

DNA for the CDR3: TGTGCCATCAGTGAGGGGAGATCGGACACTGAAGCTTTCTTT. Amino acids: CAISEGRSDTEAFF. The chain links TRBV10-3 to TRBJ1-1; the D is unclear. CDR1 is ENHRY, CDR2 SYGVKD, per germline. The CDR3 length is 14 residues. The V end lost 2 bases, the J end lost 3 bases, and 10 bases lay between the germline ends.

The chain recombines TRBV2 with TRBJ1-4, with 7 nucleotides matching TRBD1. V lost 5 bases, J lost 4 bases, and 7 bases stayed unmatched. The V gene's germline CDR1 is SNHLY and CDR2 FYNNEI. CDR3 size: 15 residues. Here the CDR3 reads CASSSRTGLNEKLFF. The CDR3 DNA follows: TGTGCCAGCAGTTCAAGGACAGGCCTTAATGAAAAACTGTTTTTT.

The chain uses TRBV5-1 and TRBJ1-5; TRBD1 matches 9 bases. V shed 4 bases, J shed 6 bases, and the junction held 8 bases outside the gene matches. The CDR3 has 15 residues. Germline CDR1 and CDR2: SGHRS and YFSETQ. CDR3 residues: CASSRTGEGGQPQHF. The CDR3 bases are TGCGCCAGCAGCCGGACAGGGGAAGGTGGTCAGCCCCAGCATTTT.

The table lists this clone with a count of one. This chain links TRBV5-4 with TRBJ1-1; 7 bases map to TRBD1. Germline V gene sequence: CDR1 SGHNT, CDR2 YYREEE (reference sequence). CDR3 length: 15 amino acids. Trimming cost V 0 bases and J 0 bases; bases outside gene matches: 2. CDR3 DNA: TGTGCCAGCAGCTTGGGGGGACAGCTGAACACTGAAGCTTTCTTT. Its protein product is CASSLGGQLNTEAFF.

DNA for the CDR3: TGTGCCAGCAGCTCCACAGTCTCTGGAAACACCATATATTTT. This encodes CASSSTVSGNTIYF. This chain links TRBV7-9 with TRBJ1-3; no definite D call. Trimming removed 4 bases at V and 0 bases at J, with 7 bases between. The V gene's germline CDR1 is SEHNR and CDR2 FQNEAQ (reference sequence). This CDR3 is built from 14 residues.

V usage is TRBV7-2 and J usage is TRBJ2-2, with unresolved D. The V end lost 5 bases, the J end lost 2 bases, and 12 bases lay between the germline ends. The germline CDR1 and CDR2 sequences are SGHTA and FQGNSA. This CDR3 region has 15 residues. CDR3 in amino acids: CASSRFGDNTGELFF. The CDR3 DNA sequence: TGTGCCAGCAGCAGGTTCGGAGACAACACCGGGGAGCTGTTTTTT. The whole variable domain, filled in from reference TRBV7-2 and TRBJ2-2, reads GAGVSQSPSNKVTEKGKDVELRCDPISGHTALYWYRQSLGQGLEFLIYFQGNSAPDKSGLPSDRFSAERTGGSVSTLTIQRTQQEDSAVYLCASSRFGDNTGELFFGEGSRLTVL.

The chain carries TRBV5-4 and TRBJ2-6; a weak D match, TRBD2 (5 bases). Deletions cut 10 bases from V and 1 base from J, with 21 bases between. Per germline, CDR1 SGHNT and CDR2 YYREEE (reference sequence). CDR3 length: 17 residues. The CDR3 bases are TGTGCCTTCGGGGAAAACCCAGGTGCGTCTGGGGCCAACGTCCTGACTTTC. Amino acid sequence: CAFGENPGASGANVLTF. Supplemented by reference TRBV5-4 and TRBJ2-6, the full variable domain reads ETGVTQSPTHLIKTRGQQVTLRCSSQSGHNTVSWYQQALGQGPQFIFQYYREEENGRGNFPPRFSGLQFPNYSSELNVNALELDDSALYLCAFGENPGASGANVLTFGAGSRLTVL.

This chain connects TRBV5-1 to TRBJ2-2, with unresolved D. CDR1 SGHRS and CDR2 YFSETQ come from the germline V gene. This CDR3 spans 14 amino acids. V was cut by 0 bases and J by 2 bases, with 5 bases left in between. CDR3 sequence: CASSLEPNTGELFF. The DNA for the CDR3 is TGCGCCAGCAGCTTGGAACCAAACACCGGGGAGCTGTTTTTT. The variable domain in full, completed from reference TRBV5-1 and TRBJ2-2, reads KAGVTQTPRYLIKTRGQQVTLSCSPISGHRSVSWYQQTPGQGLQFLFEYFSETQRNKGNFPGRFSGRQFSNSRSEMNVSTLELGDSALYLCASSLEPNTGELFFGEGSRLTVL.

The rearrangement links TRBV7-2 to TRBJ1-5; D uncertain. Trimming pared 1 base from V and 4 bases from J, leaving 5 bases between. CDR3 length: 13 residues. Germline CDR1 and CDR2: SGHTA and FQGNSA. The CDR3 loop is CASSLETNQPQHF. CDR3 bases: TGTGCCAGCAGCTTAGAAACGAATCAGCCCCAGCATTTT.

V usage is TRBV5-4 and J usage is TRBJ2-5; D gene unclear. Germline V lookup: CDR1 SGHNT, CDR2 YYREEE (reference sequence). The CDR3 extends over 13 amino acids. V lost 4 bases and J lost 1, with 8 bases in between. The CDR3 loop reads CASSRDIQETQYF. The CDR3, as DNA: TGTGCCAGCAGCCGCGACATCCAAGAGACCCAGTACTTC.

The chain has TRBV5-4 and TRBJ2-7; weak D call: TRBD1 (6 bases). Per the germline V gene, CDR1 is SGHNT and CDR2 is YYREEE (reference sequence). V lost 0 bases and J lost 1, with 17 bases in between. The CDR3 runs to 17 residues. The CDR3, as DNA: TGTGCCAGCAGCTTGGGAGGGGGTACGGGACAATCCTACGAGCAGTACTTC. It encodes CASSLGGGTGQSYEQYF. Full variable domain (rest looked up from reference TRBV5-4 and TRBJ2-7): ETGVTQSPTHLIKTRGQQVTLRCSSQSGHNTVSWYQQALGQGPQFIFQYYREEENGRGNFPPRFSGLQFPNYSSELNVNALELDDSALYLCASSLGGGTGQSYEQYFGPGTRLTVT.

V gene TRBV10-3 combines with J gene TRBJ2-3, with D perhaps matching TRBD2 (5 bases). This CDR3 is built from 14 residues. Trimming shortened V by 2 bases and J by 4 bases, and 10 bases separated the two germline ends. Germline CDR1 is ENHRY and CDR2 is SYGVKD. The CDR3 loop reads CAISETRNSDTQYF. The DNA of the CDR3 is TGTGCCATCAGTGAGACTAGAAATTCAGATACGCAGTATTTT.

The chain couples TRBV7-9 to TRBJ2-1, with TRBD2 as a possible D gene (6 bases). Per germline, CDR1 SEHNR and CDR2 FQNEAQ (reference sequence). The V end lost 10 bases, the J end lost 0 bases, and 19 bases lay between the germline ends. The CDR3 is 16 residues long. The CDR3 loop is CATSESGGSSYNEQFF. DNA for the CDR3: TGTGCCACCTCCGAGTCAGGAGGGAGCTCCTACAATGAGCAGTTCTTC.